This T cell receptor (beta chain) was observed in a study of T cell responses to AZD1222 COVID-19 vaccine. The study's findings and limits: The donor group comprised mostly white British people and more females; the analysis possibly underestimated clonal diversity. Targets within unmutated variant regions were reportedly found for nearly half of spike-specific TCRs. Spike-specific TCR breadth rose after two AZD1222 doses, and depth rose as well.

Trimming took 8 bases from V and 0 from J, leaving 14 bases between them. This CDR3 is built from 15 residues. Germline values: CDR1 MGHRA, CDR2 YSYEKL. In the case of this clone: The antigen remains undetermined.

Data came from immunoSEQ multiplex PCR; TCRdb stores just in-frame clones and leaves some out. The data hold 190,000 or so clones, with approximately 93% observed a single time. The material sequenced was peripheral blood, taken 28 days after the second AZD1222 dose. This TCR came from an adult who received the AZD1222 COVID-19 vaccine. This rearrangement joins TRBV4-1 to TRBJ1-5, with D perhaps matching TRBD1 (5 bases). The CDR3 coding sequence is TGCGCCAGCCAAATCAGGGATAATAGCAATCAGCCCCAGCATTTT. This encodes CASQIRDNSNQPQHF.